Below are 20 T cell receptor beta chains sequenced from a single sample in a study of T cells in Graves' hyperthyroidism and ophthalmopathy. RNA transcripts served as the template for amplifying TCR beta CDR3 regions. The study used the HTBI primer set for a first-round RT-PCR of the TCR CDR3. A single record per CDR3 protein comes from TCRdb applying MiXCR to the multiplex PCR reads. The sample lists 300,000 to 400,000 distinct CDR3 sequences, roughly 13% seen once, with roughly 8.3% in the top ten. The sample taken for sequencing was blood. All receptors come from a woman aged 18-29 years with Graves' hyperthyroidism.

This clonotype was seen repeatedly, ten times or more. CDR3 DNA sequence: TGTGCCAGCAGTTTACTGGAACGTCCCCGCTACGAGCAGTACTTC. Translated: CASSLLERPRYEQYF. This rearrangement joins TRBV28 to TRBJ2-7; D is unresolved. Trimming stripped 2 bases from V and 3 bases from J, with 14 bases between. Germline CDR1 is MDHEN and CDR2 is SYDVKM. CDR3 length equals 15 residues. Based on the CDR3 plus reference TRBV28 and TRBJ2-7, the full variable domain is DVKVTQSSRYLVKRTGEKVFLECVQDMDHENMFWYRQDPGLGLRLIYFSYDVKMKEKGDIPEGYSVSREKKERFSLILESASTNQTSMYLCASSLLERPRYEQYFGPGTRLTVT.

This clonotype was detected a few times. The CDR3 DNA reads TGCAGTGCACACCGGGAGTTCGAGTACAATGAGCAGTTCTTC. Its translation is CSAHREFEYNEQFF. This chain uses TRBV20-1 with TRBJ2-1, with TRBD2 as a possible D gene (6 bases). CDR1 is DFQATT and CDR2 is SNEGSKA in the germline V gene (reference sequence). The CDR3 has 14 residues. V was trimmed by 6 bases and J by 4 bases, leaving 16 bases between them.

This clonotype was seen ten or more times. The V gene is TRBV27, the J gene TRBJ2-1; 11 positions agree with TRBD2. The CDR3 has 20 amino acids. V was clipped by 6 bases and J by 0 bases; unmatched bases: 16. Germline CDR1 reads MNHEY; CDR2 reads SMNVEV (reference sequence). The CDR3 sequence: CASSGNLGLAVQSSYNEQFF. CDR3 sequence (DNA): TGTGCCAGCAGCGGCAACCTGGGACTAGCGGTTCAGAGCTCCTACAATGAGCAGTTCTTC.

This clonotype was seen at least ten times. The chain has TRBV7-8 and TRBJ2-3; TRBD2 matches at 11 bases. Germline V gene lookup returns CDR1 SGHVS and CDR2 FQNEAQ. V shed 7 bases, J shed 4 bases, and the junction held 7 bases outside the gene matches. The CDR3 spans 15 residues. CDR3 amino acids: CASISLAGGPDTQYF. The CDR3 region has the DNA TGTGCCAGCATTTCTTTAGCGGGAGGGCCAGATACGCAGTATTTT.

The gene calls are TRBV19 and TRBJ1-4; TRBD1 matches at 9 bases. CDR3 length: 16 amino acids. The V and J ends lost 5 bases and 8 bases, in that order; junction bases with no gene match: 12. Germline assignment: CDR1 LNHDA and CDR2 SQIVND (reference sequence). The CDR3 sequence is CASSFPQDRGVEKLFF. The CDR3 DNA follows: TGTGCCAGTAGTTTCCCCCAGGACAGGGGAGTCGAAAAACTGTTTTTT.

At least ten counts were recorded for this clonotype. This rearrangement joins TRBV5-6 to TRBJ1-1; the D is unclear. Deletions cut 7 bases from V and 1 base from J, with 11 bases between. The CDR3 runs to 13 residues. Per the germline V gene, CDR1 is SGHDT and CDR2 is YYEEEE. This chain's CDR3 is CASGRWGNTEAFF. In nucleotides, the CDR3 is TGTGCCAGCGGCCGGTGGGGGAACACTGAAGCTTTCTTT.

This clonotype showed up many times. The CDR3, as DNA: TGTGCCAGCAGCTTACTTACAACGGATGGGTATGGCTACACCTTC. This gives the protein CASSLLTTDGYGYTF. This sequence joins TRBV7-9 and TRBJ1-2; D is ambiguous. There are 15 residues in the CDR3. The V end was cut by 2 bases, the J end by 5 bases, with 15 bases between. CDR1 is SEHNR and CDR2 is FQNEAQ in the germline V gene (reference sequence).

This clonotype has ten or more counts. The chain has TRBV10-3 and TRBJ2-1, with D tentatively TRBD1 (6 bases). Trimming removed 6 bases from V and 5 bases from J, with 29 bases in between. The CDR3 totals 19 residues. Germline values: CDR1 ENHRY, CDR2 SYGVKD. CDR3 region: CAISGQRDSIRYVHNEQFF. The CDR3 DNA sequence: TGTGCCATCAGCGGACAGAGAGACTCGATTAGATATGTCCACAATGAGCAGTTCTTC.

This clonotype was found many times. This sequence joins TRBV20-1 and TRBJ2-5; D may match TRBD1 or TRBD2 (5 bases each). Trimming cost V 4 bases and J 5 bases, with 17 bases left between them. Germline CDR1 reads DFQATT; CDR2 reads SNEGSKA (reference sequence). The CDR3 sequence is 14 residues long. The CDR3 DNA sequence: TGCAGTGCTATGGGACGGGTGATAGGGGAGACCCAGTACTTC. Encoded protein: CSAMGRVIGETQYF.

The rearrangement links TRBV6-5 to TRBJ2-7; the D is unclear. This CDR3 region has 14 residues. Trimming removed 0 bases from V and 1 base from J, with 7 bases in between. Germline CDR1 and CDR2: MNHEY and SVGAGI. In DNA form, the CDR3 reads TGTGCCAGCAGTTACTCGAGACGGTCCTACGAGCAGTACTTC. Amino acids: CASSYSRRSYEQYF.

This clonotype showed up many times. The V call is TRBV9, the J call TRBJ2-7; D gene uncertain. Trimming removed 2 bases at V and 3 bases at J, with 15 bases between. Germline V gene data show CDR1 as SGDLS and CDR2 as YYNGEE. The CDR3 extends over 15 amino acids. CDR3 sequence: CASSVRPTSSYEQYF. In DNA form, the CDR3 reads TGTGCCAGCAGCGTGCGGCCGACCTCGAGCTACGAGCAGTACTTC.

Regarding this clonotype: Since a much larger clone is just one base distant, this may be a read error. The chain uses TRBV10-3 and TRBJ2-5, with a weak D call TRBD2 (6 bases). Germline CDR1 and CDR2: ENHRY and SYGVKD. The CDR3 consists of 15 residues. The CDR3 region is CATNREGGNQVTQYF. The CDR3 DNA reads TGTGCCACCAACCGTGAGGGCGGGAACCAAGTGACCCAGTACTTC.

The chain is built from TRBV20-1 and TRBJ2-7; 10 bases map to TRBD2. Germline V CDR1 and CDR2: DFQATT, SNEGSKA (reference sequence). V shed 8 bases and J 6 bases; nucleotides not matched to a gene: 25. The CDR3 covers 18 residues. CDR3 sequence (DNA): TGCAGTCCTTTTAGACTTAGACTAGCGGGCACCCTCCGTCCCGAGCAGTACTTC. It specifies CSPFRLRLAGTLRPEQYF.

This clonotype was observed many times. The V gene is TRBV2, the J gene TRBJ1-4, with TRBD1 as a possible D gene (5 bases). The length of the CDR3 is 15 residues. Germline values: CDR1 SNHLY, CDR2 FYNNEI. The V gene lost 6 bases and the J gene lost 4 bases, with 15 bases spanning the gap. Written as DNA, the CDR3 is TGTGCCAGCAGATCCCAGGGAGGCGGTAATGAAAAACTGTTTTTT. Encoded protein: CASRSQGGGNEKLFF.

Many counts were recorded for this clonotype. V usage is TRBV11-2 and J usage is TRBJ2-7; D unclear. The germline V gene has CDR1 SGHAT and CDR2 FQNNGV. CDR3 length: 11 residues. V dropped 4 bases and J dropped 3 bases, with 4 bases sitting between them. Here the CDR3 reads CASSSVYEQYF. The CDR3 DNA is TGTGCCAGCAGCTCGGTCTACGAGCAGTACTTC. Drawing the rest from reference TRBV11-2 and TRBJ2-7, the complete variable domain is EAGVAQSPRYKIIEKRQSVAFWCNPISGHATLYWYQQILGQGPKLLIQFQNNGVVDDSQLPKDRFSAERLKGVDSTLKIQPAKLEDSAVYLCASSSVYEQYFGPGTRLTVT.

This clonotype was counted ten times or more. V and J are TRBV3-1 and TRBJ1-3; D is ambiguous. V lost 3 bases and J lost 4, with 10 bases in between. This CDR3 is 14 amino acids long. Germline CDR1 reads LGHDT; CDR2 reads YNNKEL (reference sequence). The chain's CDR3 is CASSQTDQGNTIYF. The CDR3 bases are TGTGCCAGCAGCCAGACGGATCAGGGAAACACCATATATTTT.

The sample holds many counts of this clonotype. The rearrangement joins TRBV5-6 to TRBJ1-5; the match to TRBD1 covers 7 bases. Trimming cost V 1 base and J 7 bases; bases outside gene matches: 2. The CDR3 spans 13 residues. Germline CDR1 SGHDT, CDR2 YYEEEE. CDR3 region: CASSLKGGQPQHF. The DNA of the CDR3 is TGTGCCAGCAGCTTGAAAGGGGGCCAGCCCCAGCATTTT.

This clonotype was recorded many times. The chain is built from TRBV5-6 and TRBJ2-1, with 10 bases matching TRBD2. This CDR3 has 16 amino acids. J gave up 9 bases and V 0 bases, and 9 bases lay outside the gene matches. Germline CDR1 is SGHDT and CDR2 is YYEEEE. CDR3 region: CASSLVGLAGDGEQFF. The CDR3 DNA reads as TGTGCCAGCAGCTTGGTGGGGCTAGCGGGGGACGGTGAGCAGTTCTTC.

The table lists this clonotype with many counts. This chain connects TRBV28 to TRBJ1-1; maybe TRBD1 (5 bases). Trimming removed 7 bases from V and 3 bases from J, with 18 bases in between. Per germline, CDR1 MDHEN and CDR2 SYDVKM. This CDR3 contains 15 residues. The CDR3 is CASTLGGVSYTEAFF. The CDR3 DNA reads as TGTGCCAGCACCTTGGGGGGAGTGTCGTACACTGAAGCTTTCTTT.

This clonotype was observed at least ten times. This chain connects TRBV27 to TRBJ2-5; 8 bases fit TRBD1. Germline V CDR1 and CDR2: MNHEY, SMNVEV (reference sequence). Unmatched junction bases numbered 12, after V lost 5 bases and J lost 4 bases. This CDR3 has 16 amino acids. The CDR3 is CASSGRIGQGGETQYF. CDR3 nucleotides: TGTGCCAGCAGTGGTCGGATCGGACAGGGTGGAGAGACCCAGTACTTC.